What follows describes a single T cell receptor (beta chain). The data are from a study of blood T cell repertoires in COVID-19. In the study overall: From T cells, B-cell-depleted T cells, or PBMCs came the material, which was cDNA or gDNA.

Generated by immunoSEQ multiplex PCR, the TCRdb table keeps only in-frame clones and is missing some. The sample holds about 170,000 clones, about 93% seen once. Germline V CDR1 and CDR2: MNHEY, SVGAGI. V shed 8 bases, J shed 5 bases, and the junction held 6 bases outside the gene matches. CDR3 length: 13 amino acids. The chain has TRBV6-5 and TRBJ1-5; TRBD1 aligns across 7 bases. The clonotype was recovered from a woman between 50 and 59 years old with acute or convalescent COVID-19. The sample was peripheral blood. The CDR3 region is CASGKGTDQPQHF. The CDR3 nucleotides read TGTGCCAGCGGAAAAGGGACAGATCAGCCCCAGCATTTT.